A selection of T cell receptor beta chains follows, all from one sample in a study of T cells in Graves' hyperthyroidism and ophthalmopathy. TCRdb re-derived calls from the multiplex PCR reads in MiXCR, one entry per CDR3 protein. The table has 500,000 to 750,000 distinct CDR3 sequences, around 42% seen once. Sequenced material: peripheral blood or thyroid tissue (not recorded which). These receptors were obtained from a woman between 18 and 29 years old with Graves' hyperthyroidism. Each CDR3 is given with its conserved first and last residue. The D gene is left open where the match is weak. Expanded clones are given a class, and other clones once, few, many or no size at all.

cdr3_aa,cdr3_nt,j_call,d_call,clone_size,v_call,cdr3_length
CASSPLTTGELFF,TGTGCCAGCAGTCCCCTGACCACCGGGGAGCTGTTTTTT,TRBJ2-2,-,few,TRBV27,13
CASSLGGTSAQETQYF,TGTGCCAGCAGCTTGGGGGGGACTAGCGCACAAGAGACCCAGTACTTC,TRBJ2-5,TRBD2,many,TRBV5-4,16
CASSLRPGQASYEQYF,TGCGCCAGCAGCTTGAGGCCGGGACAGGCCTCCTACGAGCAGTACTTC,TRBJ2-7,TRBD1,-,TRBV5-1,16
CSAEGGAHDSGELFF,TGCAGTGCTGAAGGCGGGGCGCACGATTCCGGGGAGCTGTTTTTT,TRBJ2-2,-,-,TRBV20-1,15
CSASESPGTAYEQYF,TGCAGTGCTAGCGAATCCCCGGGGACAGCCTACGAGCAGTACTTC,TRBJ2-7,TRBD1,many,TRBV20-1,15
CASSSDWRLGRTF,TGTGCCAGCAGTTCTGACTGGAGGCTCGGTCGCACCTTC,TRBJ1-2,-,-,TRBV7-3,13
CATRQEVTEAFF,TGTGCCACACGACAGGAGGTTACTGAAGCTTTCTTT,TRBJ1-1,-,-,TRBV7-9,12
CASSRNVGLRGYTF,TGTGCCAGCAGCCGAAACGTCGGGCTTCGTGGCTACACCTTC,TRBJ1-2,-,many,TRBV14,14
CSARTSGSGNTGELFF,TGCAGTGCGAGGACTAGCGGGAGCGGCAACACCGGGGAGCTGTTTTTT,TRBJ2-2,TRBD2,many,TRBV20-1,16
CATAKGGGNQQYF,TGTGCCACCGCGAAGGGAGGAGGCAATCAGCAGTACTTC,TRBJ2-7,-,once,TRBV10-3,13
CSVSGNTIYF,TGCAGCGTTTCTGGAAACACCATATATTTT,TRBJ1-3,-,-,TRBV29-1,10
CASSSGTGTGANVLTF,TGTGCCAGCAGTAGCGGCACAGGGACTGGGGCCAACGTCCTGACTTTC,TRBJ2-6,-,-,TRBV6-2/TRBV6-3,16
CASSYSRGIINQPQHF,TGTGCCAGCAGTTACTCGAGGGGGATAATTAATCAGCCCCAGCATTTT,TRBJ1-5,-,many,TRBV6-2/TRBV6-3,16
CATSSWGKNTEAFF,TGTGCCACCAGCAGCTGGGGCAAGAACACTGAAGCTTTCTTT,TRBJ1-1,-,many,TRBV15,14
CVSISGAANTGELFF,TGTGTCAGTATAAGTGGGGCCGCGAACACCGGGGAGCTGTTTTTT,TRBJ2-2,-,-,TRBV5-4,15
CASSLWDGQPQYF,TGTGCCAGCAGCTTATGGGACGGTCAGCCCCAGTACTTC,TRBJ2-5,-,-,TRBV11-2,13
CASSERLQYF,TGTGCCAGCAGTGAACGTCTGCAGTACTTC,TRBJ2-7,-,few,TRBV2,10
CATSDTDSGNTIYF,TGTGCCACCAGTGATACCGACTCTGGAAACACCATATATTTT,TRBJ1-3,-,many,TRBV24-1,14
CSAGQGSYNEAFF,TGCAGTGCTGGGCAGGGCAGCTACAATGAAGCTTTCTTT,TRBJ1-1,-,once,TRBV20-1,13
CASSRTMNTEAFF,TGTGCCAGCAGCCGTACCATGAACACTGAAGCTTTCTTT,TRBJ1-1,-,many,TRBV7-6,13
CASSLEGKGYTF,TGCGCCAGCAGCTTGGAAGGGAAGGGCTACACCTTC,TRBJ1-2,-,many,TRBV5-1,12
CSASPPQPNNEQFF,TGCAGTGCTAGCCCCCCACAGCCCAACAATGAGCAGTTCTTC,TRBJ2-1,-,-,TRBV20-1,14
CASSQDWGRMNQPQHF,TGCGCCAGCAGCCAAGATTGGGGCAGGATGAATCAGCCCCAGCATTTT,TRBJ1-5,-,many,TRBV4-3,16
CASSRYRGRSGNTIYF,TGTGCCAGCAGCCGCTACAGGGGACGCTCTGGAAACACCATATATTTT,TRBJ1-3,TRBD1,many,TRBV3-1,16
CASSTGQGGTDTQYF,TGTGCCAGCAGCACGGGACAGGGTGGCACAGATACGCAGTATTTT,TRBJ2-3,TRBD1,few,TRBV7-8,15
CASSAGTQIEKLFF,TGTGCCAGCAGCGCCGGGACACAGATAGAAAAACTGTTTTTT,TRBJ1-4,-,many,TRBV9,14
CASSQLAGPQVTQYF,TGCGCCAGCAGCCAGCTAGCGGGGCCCCAGGTGACCCAGTACTTC,TRBJ2-5,TRBD2,many,TRBV4-1,15
CSVPGQGPVYEQYF,TGCAGCGTACCGGGACAGGGTCCGGTCTACGAGCAGTACTTC,TRBJ2-7,TRBD1,many,TRBV29-1,14
CASSRRATVSSGNTIYF,TGTGCCAGCAGCCGAAGGGCGACAGTCAGCTCTGGAAACACCATATATTTT,TRBJ1-3,-,few,TRBV3-1,17
CSARKGLDEQYF,TGCAGTGCTAGAAAAGGGCTCGACGAGCAGTACTTC,TRBJ2-7,-,-,TRBV20-1,12
CSVHLGLAGDGGANVLTF,TGCAGCGTTCACCTGGGACTAGCGGGAGATGGAGGGGCCAACGTCCTGACTTTC,TRBJ2-6,TRBD2,-,TRBV29-1,18
CASSYTRDRSYEQYF,TGTGCCAGCAGTTACACCCGGGACAGATCCTACGAGCAGTACTTC,TRBJ2-7,TRBD1,many,TRBV6-5,15
CASSPPPAGAEAFF,TGTGCCAGCTCACCACCGCCGGCCGGGGCTGAAGCTTTCTTT,TRBJ1-1,-,few,TRBV18,14
CSAPTGGERREQYF,TGCAGTGCTCCGACAGGAGGCGAGCGTAGGGAGCAGTACTTC,TRBJ2-7,-,many,TRBV20-1,14
CSVEAAETSSYEQYF,TGCAGCGTTGAAGCGGCAGAAACTAGCTCCTACGAGCAGTACTTC,TRBJ2-7,-,many,TRBV29-1,15
CASSEPQRAPYNEQFF,TGTGCCAGCAGTGAACCACAGCGGGCCCCCTACAATGAGCAGTTCTTC,TRBJ2-1,-,few,TRBV2,16
CASSKQGSDTEAFF,TGTGCCAGCAGTAAACAGGGATCGGACACTGAAGCTTTCTTT,TRBJ1-1,-,many,TRBV6-5,14
CASVPWGRGARETQYF,TGTGCCAGCGTCCCATGGGGGCGGGGGGCACGGGAGACCCAGTACTTC,TRBJ2-5,TRBD2,-,TRBV12-3/TRBV12-4,16
CSARDFSGGAAGELFF,TGCAGTGCTAGAGATTTCTCGGGAGGGGCCGCCGGGGAGCTGTTTTTT,TRBJ2-2,TRBD2,-,TRBV20-1,16
CSALGGPGSWEQYF,TGCAGTGCCCTGGGAGGGCCCGGGTCCTGGGAGCAGTACTTC,TRBJ2-7,TRBD2,many,TRBV20-1,14
CASRGQDTDTQYF,TGTGCCAGCAGGGGACAAGACACAGATACGCAGTATTTT,TRBJ2-3,-,-,TRBV7-9,13
CASNKAGGEETQYF,TGTGCCAGCAACAAGGCAGGGGGCGAGGAGACCCAGTACTTC,TRBJ2-5,TRBD1,once,TRBV7-2,14